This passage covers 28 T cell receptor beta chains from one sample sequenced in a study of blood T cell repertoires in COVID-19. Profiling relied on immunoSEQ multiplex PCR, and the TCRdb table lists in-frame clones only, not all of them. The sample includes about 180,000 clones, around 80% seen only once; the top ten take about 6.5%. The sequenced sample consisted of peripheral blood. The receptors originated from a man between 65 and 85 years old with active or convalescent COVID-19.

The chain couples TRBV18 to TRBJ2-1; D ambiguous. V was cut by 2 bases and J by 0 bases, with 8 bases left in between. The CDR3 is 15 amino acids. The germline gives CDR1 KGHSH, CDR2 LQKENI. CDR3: CASSPSSFSYNEQFF. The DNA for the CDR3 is TGTGCCAGCTCACCATCATCATTCTCCTACAATGAGCAGTTCTTC.

The CDR3 sequence: CASSFASQGTGTEAFF. The CDR3 DNA reads as TGCGCCAGCAGCTTCGCATCCCAGGGTACGGGCACTGAAGCTTTCTTT. The chain carries TRBV5-1 and TRBJ1-1, with D possibly matching TRBD1 (5 bases). The germline V and J ends were trimmed by 2 bases and 4 bases, with 18 bases remaining between them. Germline assignment: CDR1 SGHRS and CDR2 YFSETQ. The CDR3 loop spans 16 amino acids.

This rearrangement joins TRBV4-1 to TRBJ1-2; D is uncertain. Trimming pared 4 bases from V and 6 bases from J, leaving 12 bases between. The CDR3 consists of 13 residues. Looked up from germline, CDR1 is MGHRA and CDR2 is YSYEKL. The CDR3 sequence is CASSPRTENGYTF. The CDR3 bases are TGCGCCAGCAGCCCTAGGACTGAGAATGGCTACACCTTC.

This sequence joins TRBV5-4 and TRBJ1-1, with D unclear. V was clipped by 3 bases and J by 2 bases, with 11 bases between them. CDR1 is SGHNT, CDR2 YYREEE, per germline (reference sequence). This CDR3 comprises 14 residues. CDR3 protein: CASSSGFFNTEAFF. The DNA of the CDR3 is TGTGCCAGCAGCTCGGGGTTTTTTAACACTGAAGCTTTCTTT.

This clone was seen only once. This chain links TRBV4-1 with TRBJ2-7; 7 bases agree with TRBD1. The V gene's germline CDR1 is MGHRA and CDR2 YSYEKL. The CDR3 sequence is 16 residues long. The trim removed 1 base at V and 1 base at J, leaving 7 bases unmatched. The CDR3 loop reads CASSQARTGASYEQYF. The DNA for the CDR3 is TGCGCCAGCAGCCAAGCTAGGACAGGTGCGTCCTACGAGCAGTACTTC.

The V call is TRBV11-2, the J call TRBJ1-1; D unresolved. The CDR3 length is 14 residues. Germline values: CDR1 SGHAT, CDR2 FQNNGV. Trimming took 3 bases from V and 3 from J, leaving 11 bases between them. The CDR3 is CASSFTRMYTEAFF. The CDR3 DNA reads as TGTGCCAGCAGCTTTACGCGGATGTACACTGAAGCTTTCTTT.

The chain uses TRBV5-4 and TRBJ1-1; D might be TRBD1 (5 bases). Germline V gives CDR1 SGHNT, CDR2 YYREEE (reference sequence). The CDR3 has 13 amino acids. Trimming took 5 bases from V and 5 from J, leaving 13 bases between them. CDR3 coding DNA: TGTGCCAGCAGGGCGGGGCGGAGTACTGAAGCTTTCTTT. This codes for CASRAGRSTEAFF.

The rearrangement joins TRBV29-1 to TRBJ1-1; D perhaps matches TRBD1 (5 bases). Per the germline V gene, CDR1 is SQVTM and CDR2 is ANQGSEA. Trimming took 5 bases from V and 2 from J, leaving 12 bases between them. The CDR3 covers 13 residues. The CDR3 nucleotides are TGCAGCGTTTCAACAGGCGGTAACACTGAAGCTTTCTTT. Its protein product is CSVSTGGNTEAFF.

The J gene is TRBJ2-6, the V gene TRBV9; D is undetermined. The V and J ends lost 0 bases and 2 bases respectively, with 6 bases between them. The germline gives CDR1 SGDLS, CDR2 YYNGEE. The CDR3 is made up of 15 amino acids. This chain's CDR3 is CASSVVQAGANVLTF. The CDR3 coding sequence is TGTGCCAGCAGCGTAGTCCAGGCTGGGGCCAACGTCCTGACTTTC.

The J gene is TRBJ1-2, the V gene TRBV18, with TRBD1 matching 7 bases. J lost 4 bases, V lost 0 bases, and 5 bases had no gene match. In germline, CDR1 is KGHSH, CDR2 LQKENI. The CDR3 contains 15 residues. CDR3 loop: CASSPPGQAGYGYTF. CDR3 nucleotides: TGTGCCAGCTCACCACCCGGACAGGCAGGCTATGGCTACACCTTC.

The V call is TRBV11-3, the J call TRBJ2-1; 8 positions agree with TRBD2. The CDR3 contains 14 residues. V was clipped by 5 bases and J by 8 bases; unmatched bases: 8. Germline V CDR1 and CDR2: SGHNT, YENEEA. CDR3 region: CASSPGGPIDEQFF. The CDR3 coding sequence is TGTGCCAGCAGCCCGGGGGGGCCAATTGATGAGCAGTTCTTC.

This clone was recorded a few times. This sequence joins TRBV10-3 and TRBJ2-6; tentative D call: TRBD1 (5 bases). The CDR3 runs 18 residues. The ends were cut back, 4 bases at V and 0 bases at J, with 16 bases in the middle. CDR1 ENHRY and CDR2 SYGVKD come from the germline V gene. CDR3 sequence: CAISGGRALLSGANVLTF. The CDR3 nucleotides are TGTGCCATCAGTGGCGGCAGGGCTTTGCTCTCTGGGGCCAACGTCCTGACTTTC.

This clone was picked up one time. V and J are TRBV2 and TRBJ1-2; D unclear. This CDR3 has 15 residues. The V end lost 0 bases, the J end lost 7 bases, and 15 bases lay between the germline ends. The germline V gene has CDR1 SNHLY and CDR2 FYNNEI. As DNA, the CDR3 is TGTGCCAGCAGTGAAGCGCTTCTGAGGTGGGTTGGCTACACCTTC. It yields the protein CASSEALLRWVGYTF.

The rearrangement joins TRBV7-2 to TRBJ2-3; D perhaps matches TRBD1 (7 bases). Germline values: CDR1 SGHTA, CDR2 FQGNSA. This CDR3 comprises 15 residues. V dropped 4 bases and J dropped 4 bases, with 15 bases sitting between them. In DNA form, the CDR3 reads TGTGCCAGCAGCTGGAGGGGGCGCTATCCAGATACGCAGTATTTT. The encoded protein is CASSWRGRYPDTQYF.

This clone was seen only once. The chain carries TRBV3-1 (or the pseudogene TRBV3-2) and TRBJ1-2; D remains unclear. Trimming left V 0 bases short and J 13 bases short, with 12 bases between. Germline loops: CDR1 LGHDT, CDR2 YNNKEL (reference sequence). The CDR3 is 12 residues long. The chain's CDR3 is CASSQDRNTGTF. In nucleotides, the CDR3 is TGTGCCAGCAGCCAAGATCGGAACACGGGCACCTTC.

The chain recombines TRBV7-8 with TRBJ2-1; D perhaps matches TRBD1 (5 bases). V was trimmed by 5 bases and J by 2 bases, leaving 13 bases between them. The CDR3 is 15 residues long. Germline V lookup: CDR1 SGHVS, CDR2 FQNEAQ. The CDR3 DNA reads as TGTGCCAGCAGCCGAGTGGGGCAGACCTACAATGAGCAGTTCTTC. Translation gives CASSRVGQTYNEQFF.

The CDR3 nucleotides read TGTGCCAGCAGCTTAGAGGGTTGGTCTAGCGGGAGGAAAAATGAGCAGTTCTTC. Amino acid sequence: CASSLEGWSSGRKNEQFF. The rearrangement links TRBV11-3 to TRBJ2-1, with TRBD2 matching 11 bases. This CDR3 is built from 18 residues. Germline-derived CDR1 and CDR2 are SGHNT and YENEEA. V gave up 0 bases and J gave up 7 bases; unmatched junction bases: 11.

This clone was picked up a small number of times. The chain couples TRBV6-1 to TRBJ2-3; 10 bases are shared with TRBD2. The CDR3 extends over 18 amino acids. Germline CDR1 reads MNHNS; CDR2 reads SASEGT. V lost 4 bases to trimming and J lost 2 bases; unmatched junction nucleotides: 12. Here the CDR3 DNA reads TGTGCCAGCAGTGGGCCCGGGGTTAGCGGGGGGCACACAGATACGCAGTATTTT. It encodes CASSGPGVSGGHTDTQYF.

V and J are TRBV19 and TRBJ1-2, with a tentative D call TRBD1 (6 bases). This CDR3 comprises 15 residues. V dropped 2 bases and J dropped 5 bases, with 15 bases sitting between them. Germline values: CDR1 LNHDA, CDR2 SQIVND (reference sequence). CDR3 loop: CASSIRGGTSYGYTF. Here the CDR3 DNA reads TGTGCCAGTAGTATACGAGGGGGTACATCTTATGGCTACACCTTC.

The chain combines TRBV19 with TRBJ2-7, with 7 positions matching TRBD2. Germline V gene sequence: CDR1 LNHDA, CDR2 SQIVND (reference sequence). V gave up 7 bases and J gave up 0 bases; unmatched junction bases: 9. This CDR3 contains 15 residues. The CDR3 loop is CASTPQGGSSYEQYF. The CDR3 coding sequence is TGTGCCAGTACCCCCCAGGGCGGGAGCTCCTACGAGCAGTACTTC. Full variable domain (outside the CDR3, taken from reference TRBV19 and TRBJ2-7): DGGITQSPKYLFRKEGQNVTLSCEQNLNHDAMYWYRQDPGQGLRLIYYSQIVNDFQKGDIAEGYSVSREKKESFPLTVTSAQKNPTAFYLCASTPQGGSSYEQYFGPGTRLTVT.

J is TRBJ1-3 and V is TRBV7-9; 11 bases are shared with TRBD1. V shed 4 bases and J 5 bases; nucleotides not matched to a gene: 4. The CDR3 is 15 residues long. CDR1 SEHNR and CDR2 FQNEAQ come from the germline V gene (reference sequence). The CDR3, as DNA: TGTGCCAGCAGCTCAGGGACAGGGGGTCGAAACACCATATATTTT. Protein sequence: CASSSGTGGRNTIYF.

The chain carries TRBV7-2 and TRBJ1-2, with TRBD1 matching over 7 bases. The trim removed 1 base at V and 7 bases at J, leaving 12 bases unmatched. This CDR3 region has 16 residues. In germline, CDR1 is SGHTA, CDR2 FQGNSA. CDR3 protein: CASSLGGAEGALGYTF. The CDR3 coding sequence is TGTGCCAGCAGCTTAGGGGGTGCGGAGGGGGCACTTGGCTACACCTTC.

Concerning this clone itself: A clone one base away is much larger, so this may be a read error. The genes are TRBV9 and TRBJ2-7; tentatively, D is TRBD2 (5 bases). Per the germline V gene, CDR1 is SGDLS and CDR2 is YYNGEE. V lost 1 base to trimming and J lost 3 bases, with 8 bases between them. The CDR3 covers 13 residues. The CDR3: CASSVSGNYEQYF. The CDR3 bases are TGTGCCAGCAGCGTATCCGGGAACTACGAGCAGTACTTC.

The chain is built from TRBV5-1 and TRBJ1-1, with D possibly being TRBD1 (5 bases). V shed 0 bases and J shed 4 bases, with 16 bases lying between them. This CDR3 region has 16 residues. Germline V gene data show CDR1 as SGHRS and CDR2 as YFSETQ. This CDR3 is CASSLEGAPRGTEAFF. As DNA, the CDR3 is TGCGCCAGCAGCTTGGAAGGGGCCCCCCGAGGCACTGAAGCTTTCTTT.

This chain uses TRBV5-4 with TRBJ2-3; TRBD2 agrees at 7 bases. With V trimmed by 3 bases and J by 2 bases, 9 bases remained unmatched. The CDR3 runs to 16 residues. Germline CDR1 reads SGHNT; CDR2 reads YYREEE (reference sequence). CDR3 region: CASSWGGAGLTDTQYF. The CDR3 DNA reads TGTGCCAGCAGCTGGGGGGGAGCGGGACTCACAGATACGCAGTATTTT. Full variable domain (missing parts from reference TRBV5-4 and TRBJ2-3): ETGVTQSPTHLIKTRGQQVTLRCSSQSGHNTVSWYQQALGQGPQFIFQYYREEENGRGNFPPRFSGLQFPNYSSELNVNALELDDSALYLCASSWGGAGLTDTQYFGPGTRLTVL.

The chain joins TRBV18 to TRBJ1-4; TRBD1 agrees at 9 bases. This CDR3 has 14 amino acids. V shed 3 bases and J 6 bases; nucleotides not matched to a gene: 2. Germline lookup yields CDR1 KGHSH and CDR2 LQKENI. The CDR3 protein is CASSPGQGHEKLFF. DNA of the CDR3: TGTGCCAGCTCACCGGGACAGGGACATGAAAAACTGTTTTTT.

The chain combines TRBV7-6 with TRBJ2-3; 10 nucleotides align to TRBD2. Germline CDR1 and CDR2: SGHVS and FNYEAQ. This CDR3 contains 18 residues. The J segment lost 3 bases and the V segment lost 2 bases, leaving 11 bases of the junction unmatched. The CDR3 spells CASSLIGLAGVWTDTQYF. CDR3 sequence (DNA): TGTGCCAGCAGCTTAATTGGTCTAGCGGGAGTTTGGACAGATACGCAGTATTTT.

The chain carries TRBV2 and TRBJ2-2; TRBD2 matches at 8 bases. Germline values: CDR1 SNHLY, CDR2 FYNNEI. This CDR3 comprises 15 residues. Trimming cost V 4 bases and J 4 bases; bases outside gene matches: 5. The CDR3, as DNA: TGTGCCAGCAGTGGGCTAGCGGGTATCACCGGGGAGCTGTTTTTT. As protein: CASSGLAGITGELFF.